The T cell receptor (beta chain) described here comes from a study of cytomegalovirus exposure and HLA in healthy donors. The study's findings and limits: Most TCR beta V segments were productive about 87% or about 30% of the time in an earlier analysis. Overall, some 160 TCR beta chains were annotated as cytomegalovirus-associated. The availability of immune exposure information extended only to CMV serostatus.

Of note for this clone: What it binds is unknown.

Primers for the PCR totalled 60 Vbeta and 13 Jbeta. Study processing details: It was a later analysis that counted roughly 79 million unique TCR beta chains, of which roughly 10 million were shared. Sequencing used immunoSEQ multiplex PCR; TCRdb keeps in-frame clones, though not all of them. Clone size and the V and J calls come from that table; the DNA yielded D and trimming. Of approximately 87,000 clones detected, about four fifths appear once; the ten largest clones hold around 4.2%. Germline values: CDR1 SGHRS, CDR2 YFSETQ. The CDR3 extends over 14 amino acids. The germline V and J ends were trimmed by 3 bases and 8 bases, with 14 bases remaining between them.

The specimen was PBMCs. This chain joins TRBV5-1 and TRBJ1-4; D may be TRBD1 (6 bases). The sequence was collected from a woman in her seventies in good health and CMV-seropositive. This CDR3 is CASSYDRFGEKLFF. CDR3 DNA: TGCGCCAGCAGCTACGACAGGTTCGGGGAAAAACTGTTTTTT. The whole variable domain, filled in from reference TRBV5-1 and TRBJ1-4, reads KAGVTQTPRYLIKTRGQQVTLSCSPISGHRSVSWYQQTPGQGLQFLFEYFSETQRNKGNFPGRFSGRQFSNSRSEMNVSTLELGDSALYLCASSYDRFGEKLFFGSGTQLSVL.